This TCR beta chain was observed in a study of cytomegalovirus exposure and HLA in healthy donors. CDR3 size: 14 residues. The germline V gene has CDR1 GTSNPN and CDR2 SVGIG (reference sequence). V lost 2 bases, J lost 1 base, and 8 bases lay in between. Turning to this clone: As yet, its antigen is unknown.

As for the donors, each was a healthy bone marrow donor. The PCR was carried out with 60 Vbeta primers and 13 Jbeta primers. Produced via immunoSEQ multiplex PCR; TCRdb's table is partial and in-frame only. The data show about 120,000 clones, 65% to 80% seen once. Overall study findings and caveats: According to an earlier analysis, most TCR beta V segments yielded productive rearrangements about 87% or about 30% of the time. Specificity of three CMV-associated chains for CMV antigens was verified in vitro. A later analysis linked around 15,000 TCR beta sequences to HLA alleles at 0.05 false discovery rate.

Sequenced sample: PBMCs. The source is a woman aged 40 to 55 in good health and CMV-seropositive. V gene TRBV30 combines with J gene TRBJ2-2; tentatively, D is TRBD2 (6 bases). The CDR3 here is CAWSSGRNTGELFF. Here the CDR3 DNA reads TGTGCCTGGAGTTCCGGGAGGAACACCGGGGAGCTGTTTTTT.